This T cell receptor (beta chain) was profiled in a study of radiation and T cells in renal cell carcinoma. Study in general: Nephrectomy followed 15 Gy stereotactic body radiation by 4 weeks. Study conclusions and caveats: Pretreatment tumor biopsies were lacking, so baseline clonotypes are unknown.

Some clones are missing from TCRdb's copy, which holds only in-frame ones; the method was immunoSEQ multiplex PCR. Seen here are around 94,000 clones, 65% to 90% observed once, and the top ten hold around 7.9%. Time point of the sample: baseline pretreatment blood. Treatment: 15 Gy SBRT to primary tumor, nephrectomy 4 weeks later. Clear cell pathology was present in this patient's renal cell carcinoma. In regard to this clone: The antigen is undetermined.

Trimming left V 0 bases short and J 3 bases short, with 8 bases between. Germline V gene sequence: CDR1 SGHKS, CDR2 YYEKEE (reference sequence). This CDR3 has 14 residues. The sequencing here drew on blood, taken from a patient whose treatment included radiotherapy and nephrectomy. The TCR sequence derives from a man between 50 and 59 years old with renal cell carcinoma. V gene TRBV5-5 combines with J gene TRBJ2-3; D perhaps matches TRBD2 (6 bases). CDR3 coding DNA: TGTGCCAGCAGCTTGGGGGGAGGAACAGATACGCAGTATTTT. It codes for CASSLGGGTDTQYF.